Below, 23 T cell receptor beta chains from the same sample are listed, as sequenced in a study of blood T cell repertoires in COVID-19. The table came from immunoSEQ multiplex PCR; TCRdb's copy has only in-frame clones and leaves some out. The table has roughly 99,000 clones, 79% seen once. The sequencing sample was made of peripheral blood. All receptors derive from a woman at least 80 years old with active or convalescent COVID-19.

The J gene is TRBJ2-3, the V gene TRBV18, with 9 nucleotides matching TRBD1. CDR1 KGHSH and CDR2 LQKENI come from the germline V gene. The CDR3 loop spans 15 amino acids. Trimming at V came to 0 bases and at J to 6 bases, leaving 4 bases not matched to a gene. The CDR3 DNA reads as TGTGCCAGCTCACCACCGGGACAGGGCGAGGATACGCAGTATTTT. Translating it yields CASSPPGQGEDTQYF.

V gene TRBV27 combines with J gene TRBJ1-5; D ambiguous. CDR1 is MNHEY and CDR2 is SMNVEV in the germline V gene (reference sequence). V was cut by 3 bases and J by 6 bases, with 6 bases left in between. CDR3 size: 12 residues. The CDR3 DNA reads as TGTGCCAGCAGTTTCGGAGGTCAGCCCCAGCATTTT. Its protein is CASSFGGQPQHF.

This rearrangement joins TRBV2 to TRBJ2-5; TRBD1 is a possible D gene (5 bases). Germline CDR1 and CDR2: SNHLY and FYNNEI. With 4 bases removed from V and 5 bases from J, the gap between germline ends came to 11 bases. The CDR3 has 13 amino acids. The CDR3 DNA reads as TGTGCCAGCAGTGTATCTGGGGCTGAGACCCAGTACTTC. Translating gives CASSVSGAETQYF.

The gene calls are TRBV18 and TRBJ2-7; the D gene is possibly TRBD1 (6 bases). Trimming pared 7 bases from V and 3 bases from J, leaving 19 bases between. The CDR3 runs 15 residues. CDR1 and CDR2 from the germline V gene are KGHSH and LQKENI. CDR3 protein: CASFGYRDSGYEQYF. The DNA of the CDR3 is TGTGCCAGCTTCGGCTACAGGGATTCGGGCTACGAGCAGTACTTC.

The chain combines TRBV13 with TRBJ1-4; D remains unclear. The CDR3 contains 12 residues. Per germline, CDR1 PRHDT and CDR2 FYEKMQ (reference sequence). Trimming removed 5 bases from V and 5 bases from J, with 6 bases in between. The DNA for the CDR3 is TGTGCCAGCAGCCTCCAGAATGAAAAACTGTTTTTT. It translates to CASSLQNEKLFF.

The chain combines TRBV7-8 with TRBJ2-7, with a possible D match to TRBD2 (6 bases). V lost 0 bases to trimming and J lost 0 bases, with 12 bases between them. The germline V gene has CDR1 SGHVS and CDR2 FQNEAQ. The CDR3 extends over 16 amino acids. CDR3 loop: CASSLALARSSYEQYF. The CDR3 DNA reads TGTGCCAGCAGCTTAGCCCTAGCGCGGAGCTCCTACGAGCAGTACTTC.

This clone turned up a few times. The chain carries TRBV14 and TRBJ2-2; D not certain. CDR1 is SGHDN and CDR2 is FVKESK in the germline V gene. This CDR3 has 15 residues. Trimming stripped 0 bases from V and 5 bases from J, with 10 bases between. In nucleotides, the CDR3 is TGTGCCAGCAGCCAAGACTTACCTCGGACCGGGGAGCTGTTTTTT. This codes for CASSQDLPRTGELFF.

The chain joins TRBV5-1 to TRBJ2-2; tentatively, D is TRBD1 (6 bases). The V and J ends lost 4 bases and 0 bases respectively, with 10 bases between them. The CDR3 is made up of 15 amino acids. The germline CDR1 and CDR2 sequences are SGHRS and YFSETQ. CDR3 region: CASSPDSANTGELFF. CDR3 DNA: TGCGCCAGCAGCCCGGACAGCGCGAACACCGGGGAGCTGTTTTTT.

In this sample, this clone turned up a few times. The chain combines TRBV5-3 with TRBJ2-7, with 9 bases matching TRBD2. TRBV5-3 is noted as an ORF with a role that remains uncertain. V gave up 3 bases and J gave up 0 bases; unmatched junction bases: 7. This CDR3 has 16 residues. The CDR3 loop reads CARSWRLAGFSYEQYF. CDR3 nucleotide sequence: TGTGCCAGAAGCTGGCGGCTAGCGGGGTTCTCCTACGAGCAGTACTTC.

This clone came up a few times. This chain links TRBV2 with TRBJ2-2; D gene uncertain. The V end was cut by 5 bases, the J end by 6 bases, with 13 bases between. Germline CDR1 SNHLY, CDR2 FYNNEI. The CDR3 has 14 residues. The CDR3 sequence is CASSFSNQAGELFF. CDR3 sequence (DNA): TGTGCCAGCAGTTTTAGCAACCAAGCCGGGGAGCTGTTTTTT.

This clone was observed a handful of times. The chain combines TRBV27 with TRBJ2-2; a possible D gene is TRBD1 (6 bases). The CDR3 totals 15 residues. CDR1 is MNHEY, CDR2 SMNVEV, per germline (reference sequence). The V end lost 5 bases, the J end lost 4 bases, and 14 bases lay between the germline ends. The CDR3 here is CASSPALGGTGELFF. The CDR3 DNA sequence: TGTGCCAGCAGTCCAGCATTAGGGGGCACCGGGGAGCTGTTTTTT.

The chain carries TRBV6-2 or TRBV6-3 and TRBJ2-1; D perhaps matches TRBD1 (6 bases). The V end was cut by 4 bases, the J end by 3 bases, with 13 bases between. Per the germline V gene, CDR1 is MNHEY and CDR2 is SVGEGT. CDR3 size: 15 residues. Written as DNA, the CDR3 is TGTGCCAGCAGTTTGGGGGCGACCATCTACAATGAGCAGTTCTTC. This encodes CASSLGATIYNEQFF.

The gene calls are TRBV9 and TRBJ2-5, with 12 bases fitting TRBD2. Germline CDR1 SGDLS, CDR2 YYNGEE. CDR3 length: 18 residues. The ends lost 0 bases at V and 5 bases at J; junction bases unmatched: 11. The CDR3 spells CASSVGQGTSGRVETQYF. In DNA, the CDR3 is TGTGCCAGCAGCGTAGGTCAGGGGACTAGCGGGCGGGTCGAGACCCAGTACTTC.

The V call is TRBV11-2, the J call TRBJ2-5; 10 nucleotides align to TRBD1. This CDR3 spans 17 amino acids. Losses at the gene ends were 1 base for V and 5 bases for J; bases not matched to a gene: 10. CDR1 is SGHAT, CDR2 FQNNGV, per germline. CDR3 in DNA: TGTGCCAGCAGCTTAGCTCTGAGCTGGGGACAGGGGGAGACCCAGTACTTC. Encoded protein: CASSLALSWGQGETQYF.

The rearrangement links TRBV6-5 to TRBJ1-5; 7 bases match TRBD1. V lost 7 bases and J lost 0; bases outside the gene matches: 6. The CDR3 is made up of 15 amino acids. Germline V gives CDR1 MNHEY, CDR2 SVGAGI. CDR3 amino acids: CASTVQGFSNQPQHF. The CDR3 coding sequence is TGTGCCAGCACCGTACAGGGGTTTAGCAATCAGCCCCAGCATTTT.

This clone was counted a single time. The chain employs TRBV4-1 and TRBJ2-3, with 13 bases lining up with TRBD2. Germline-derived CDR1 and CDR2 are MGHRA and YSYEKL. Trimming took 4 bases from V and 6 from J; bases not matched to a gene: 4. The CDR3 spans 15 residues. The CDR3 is CASSLLAGGVDTQYF. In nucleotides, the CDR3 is TGCGCCAGCAGCCTACTAGCGGGAGGGGTGGATACGCAGTATTTT.

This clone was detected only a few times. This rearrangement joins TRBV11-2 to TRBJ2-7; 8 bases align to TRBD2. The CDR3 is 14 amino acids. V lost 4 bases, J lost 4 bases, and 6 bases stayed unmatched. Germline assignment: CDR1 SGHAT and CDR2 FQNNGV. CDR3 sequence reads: CASSSRLARYEQYF. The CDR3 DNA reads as TGTGCCAGCAGCTCCCGACTAGCGAGGTACGAGCAGTACTTC. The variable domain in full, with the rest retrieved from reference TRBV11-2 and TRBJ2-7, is EAGVAQSPRYKIIEKRQSVAFWCNPISGHATLYWYQQILGQGPKLLIQFQNNGVVDDSQLPKDRFSAERLKGVDSTLKIQPAKLEDSAVYLCASSSRLARYEQYFGPGTRLTVT.

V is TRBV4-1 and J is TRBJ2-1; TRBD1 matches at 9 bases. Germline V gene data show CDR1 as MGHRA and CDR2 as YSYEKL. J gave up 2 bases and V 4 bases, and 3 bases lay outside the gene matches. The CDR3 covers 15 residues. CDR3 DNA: TGCGCCAGCAGCCTACAGGGGGCCGCCTACAATGAGCAGTTCTTC. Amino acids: CASSLQGAAYNEQFF.

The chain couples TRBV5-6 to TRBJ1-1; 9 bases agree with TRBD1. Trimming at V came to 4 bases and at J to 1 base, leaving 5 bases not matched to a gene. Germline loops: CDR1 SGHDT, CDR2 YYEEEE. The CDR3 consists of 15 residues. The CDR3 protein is CASSRLDRGNTEAFF. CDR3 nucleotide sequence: TGTGCCAGCAGCCGGTTGGACAGGGGGAACACTGAAGCTTTCTTT.

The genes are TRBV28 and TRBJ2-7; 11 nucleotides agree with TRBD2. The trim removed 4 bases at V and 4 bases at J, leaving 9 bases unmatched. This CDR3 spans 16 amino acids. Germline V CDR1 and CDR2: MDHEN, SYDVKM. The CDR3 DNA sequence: TGTGCCAGCAGTTATAGCGGGAGGGCCTATAGTTACGAGCAGTACTTC. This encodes CASSYSGRAYSYEQYF. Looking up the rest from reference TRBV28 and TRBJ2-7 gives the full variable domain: DVKVTQSSRYLVKRTGEKVFLECVQDMDHENMFWYRQDPGLGLRLIYFSYDVKMKEKGDIPEGYSVSREKKERFSLILESASTNQTSMYLCASSYSGRAYSYEQYFGPGTRLTVT.

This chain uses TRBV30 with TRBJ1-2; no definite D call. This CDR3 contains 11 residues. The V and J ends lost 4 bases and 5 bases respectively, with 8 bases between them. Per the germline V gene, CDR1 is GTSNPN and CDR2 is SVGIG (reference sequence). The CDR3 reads CAWTTSYGYTF. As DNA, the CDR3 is TGTGCCTGGACGACTTCTTATGGCTACACCTTC.

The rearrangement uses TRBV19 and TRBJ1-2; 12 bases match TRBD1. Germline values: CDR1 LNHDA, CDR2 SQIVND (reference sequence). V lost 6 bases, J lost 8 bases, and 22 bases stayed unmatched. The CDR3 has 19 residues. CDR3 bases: TGTGCCAGTAGCCCGGAGATTACGATACCGGGACAGGGGGCGAGGGGCTACACCTTC. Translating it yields CASSPEITIPGQGARGYTF.

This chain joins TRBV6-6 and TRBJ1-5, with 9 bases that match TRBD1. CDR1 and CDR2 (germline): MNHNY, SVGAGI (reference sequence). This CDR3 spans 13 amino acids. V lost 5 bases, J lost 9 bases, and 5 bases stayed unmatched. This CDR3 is CASSATGGSPQHF. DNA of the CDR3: TGTGCCAGCAGTGCGACAGGGGGTTCGCCCCAGCATTTT.